These 6 T cell receptor beta chains share one sample of origin, sequenced in a study of blood T cell repertoires in COVID-19. This table comes from immunoSEQ multiplex PCR, and its TCRdb copy is limited to in-frame clones, with some not included. Of roughly 150,000 clones listed, 70% to 90% are singletons. Sequencing was carried out using peripheral blood. The origin of the receptors is a woman between 65 and 79 years old with acute or convalescent COVID-19.

The rearrangement joins TRBV9 to TRBJ2-3, with D unclear. V dropped 0 bases and J dropped 2 bases, with 10 bases sitting between them. Germline-derived CDR1 and CDR2 are SGDLS and YYNGEE. The CDR3 is made up of 15 amino acids. The CDR3 DNA is TGTGCCAGCAGCGTAGATTTTCCCTACACAGATACGCAGTATTTT. It specifies CASSVDFPYTDTQYF.

The chain carries TRBV5-1 and TRBJ2-2; D is undetermined. The germline V gene encodes CDR1 SGHRS and CDR2 YFSETQ. The CDR3 runs to 14 residues. V was pared by 4 bases and J by 0 bases, with 7 bases between. The CDR3 spells CASSGQANTGELFF. The DNA of the CDR3 is TGCGCCAGCAGCGGCCAGGCGAACACCGGGGAGCTGTTTTTT.

The gene calls are TRBV21-1 and TRBJ2-1; the table's D call, TRBD1, was not checked against the DNA. TRBV21-1 is a pseudogene locus. The CDR3 runs to 12 residues. DNA of the CDR3: TGTGCCAGCAGCAAGGGGACAGAAGAGCAGTTCTTC. This encodes CASSKGTEEQFF.

The rearrangement links TRBV20-1 to TRBJ1-1; 7 bases map to TRBD1. Germline V gene sequence: CDR1 DFQATT, CDR2 SNEGSKA (reference sequence). With V trimmed by 3 bases and J by 10 bases, 5 bases remained unmatched. The CDR3 length is 11 residues. CDR3 nucleotide sequence: TGCAGTGCTAGGGACAGGAGGATAGCTTTCTTT. Encoded protein: CSARDRRIAFF.

This clone appeared a few times. The chain has TRBV2 and TRBJ1-1; TRBD1 agrees at 8 bases. The V and J ends lost 11 bases and 0 bases, in that order; junction bases with no gene match: 8. This CDR3 comprises 14 residues. Looked up from germline, CDR1 is SNHLY and CDR2 is FYNNEI. The CDR3 DNA sequence: TGTGCCGGAAGTCGGACAGGGATGAACACTGAAGCTTTCTTT. The encoded protein is CAGSRTGMNTEAFF.

The chain employs TRBV18 and TRBJ1-2; D is perhaps TRBD1 (5 bases). The V end was cut by 5 bases, the J end by 3 bases, with 13 bases between. Germline V CDR1 and CDR2: KGHSH, LQKENI. The CDR3 totals 14 residues. The CDR3 nucleotides read TGTGCCAGCTCAGCCAGGGACTGGGACTATGGCTACACCTTC. Translated, it gives CASSARDWDYGYTF.